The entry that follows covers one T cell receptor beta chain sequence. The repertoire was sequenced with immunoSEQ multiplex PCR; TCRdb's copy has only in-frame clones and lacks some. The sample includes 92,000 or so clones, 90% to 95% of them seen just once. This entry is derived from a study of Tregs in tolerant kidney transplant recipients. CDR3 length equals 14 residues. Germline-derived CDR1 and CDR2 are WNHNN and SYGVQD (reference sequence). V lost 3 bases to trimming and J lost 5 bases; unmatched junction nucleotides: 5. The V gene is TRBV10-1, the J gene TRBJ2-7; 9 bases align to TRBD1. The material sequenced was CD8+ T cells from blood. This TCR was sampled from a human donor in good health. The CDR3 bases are TGCGCCAGCAGTGATTACAGGGGGCAGGACGAGCAGTACTTC. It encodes CASSDYRGQDEQYF.